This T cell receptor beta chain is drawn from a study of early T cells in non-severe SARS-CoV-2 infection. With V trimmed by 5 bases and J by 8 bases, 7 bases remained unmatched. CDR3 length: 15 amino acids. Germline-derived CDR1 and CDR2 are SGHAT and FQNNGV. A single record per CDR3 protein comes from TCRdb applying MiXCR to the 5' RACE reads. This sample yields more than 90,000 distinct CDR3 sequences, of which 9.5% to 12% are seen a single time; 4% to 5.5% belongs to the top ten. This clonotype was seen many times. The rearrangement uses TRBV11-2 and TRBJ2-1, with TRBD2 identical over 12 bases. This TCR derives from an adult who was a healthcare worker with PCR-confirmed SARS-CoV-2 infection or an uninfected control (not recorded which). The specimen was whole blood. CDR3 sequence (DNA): TGTGCCAGCAGCCAAGCGGGACTAGCGGGCCATGAGCAGTTCTTC. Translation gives CASSQAGLAGHEQFF.